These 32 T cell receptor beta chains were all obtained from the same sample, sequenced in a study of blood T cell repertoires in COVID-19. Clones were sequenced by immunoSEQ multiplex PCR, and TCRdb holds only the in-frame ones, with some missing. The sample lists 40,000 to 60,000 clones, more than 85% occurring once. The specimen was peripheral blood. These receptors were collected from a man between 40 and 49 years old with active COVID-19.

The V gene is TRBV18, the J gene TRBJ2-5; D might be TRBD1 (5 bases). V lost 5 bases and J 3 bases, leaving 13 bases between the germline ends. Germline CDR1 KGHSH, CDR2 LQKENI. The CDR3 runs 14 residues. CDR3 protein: CASSEQGGEETQYF. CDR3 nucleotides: TGTGCCAGCTCAGAGCAGGGTGGAGAAGAGACCCAGTACTTC.

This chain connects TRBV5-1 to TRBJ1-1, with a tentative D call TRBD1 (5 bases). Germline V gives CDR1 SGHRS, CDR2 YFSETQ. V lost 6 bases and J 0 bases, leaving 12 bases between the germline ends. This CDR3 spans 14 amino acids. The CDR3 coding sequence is TGCGCCAGCAAGCAGGGCCCGATGAACACTGAAGCTTTCTTT. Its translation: CASKQGPMNTEAFF. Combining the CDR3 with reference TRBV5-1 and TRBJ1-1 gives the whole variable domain KAGVTQTPRYLIKTRGQQVTLSCSPISGHRSVSWYQQTPGQGLQFLFEYFSETQRNKGNFPGRFSGRQFSNSRSEMNVSTLELGDSALYLCASKQGPMNTEAFFGQGTRLTVV.

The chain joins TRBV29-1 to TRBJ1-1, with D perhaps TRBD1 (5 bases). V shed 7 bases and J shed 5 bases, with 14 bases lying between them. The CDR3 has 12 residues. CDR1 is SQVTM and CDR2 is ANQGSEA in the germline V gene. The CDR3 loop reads CSAGGAGTEAFF. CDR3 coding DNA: TGCAGCGCAGGAGGGGCAGGTACTGAAGCTTTCTTT. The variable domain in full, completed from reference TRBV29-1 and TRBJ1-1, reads SAVISQKPSRDICQRGTSLTIQCQVDSQVTMMFWYRQQPGQSLTLIATANQGSEATYESGFVIDKFPISRPNLTFSTLTVSNMSPEDSSIYLCSAGGAGTEAFFGQGTRLTVV.

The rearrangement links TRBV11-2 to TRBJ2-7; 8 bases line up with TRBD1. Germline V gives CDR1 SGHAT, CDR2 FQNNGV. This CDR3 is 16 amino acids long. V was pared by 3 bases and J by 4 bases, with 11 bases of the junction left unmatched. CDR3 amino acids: CASSLGRGQWGYEQYF. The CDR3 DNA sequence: TGTGCCAGCAGCTTGGGCAGGGGGCAGTGGGGGTACGAGCAGTACTTC.

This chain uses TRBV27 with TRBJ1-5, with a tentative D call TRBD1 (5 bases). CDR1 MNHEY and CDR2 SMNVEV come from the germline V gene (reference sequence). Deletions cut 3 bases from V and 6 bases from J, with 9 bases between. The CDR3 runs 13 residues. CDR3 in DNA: TGTGCCAGCAGTTTGGGGCCGATTCAGCCCCAGCATTTT. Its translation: CASSLGPIQPQHF.

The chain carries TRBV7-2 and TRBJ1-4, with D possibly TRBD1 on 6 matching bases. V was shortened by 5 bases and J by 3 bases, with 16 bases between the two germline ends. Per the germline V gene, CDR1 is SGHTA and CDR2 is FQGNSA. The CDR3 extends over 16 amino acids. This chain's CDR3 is CASSHRTTGPNEKLFF. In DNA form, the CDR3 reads TGTGCCAGCAGCCATCGTACGACAGGTCCTAATGAAAAACTGTTTTTT.

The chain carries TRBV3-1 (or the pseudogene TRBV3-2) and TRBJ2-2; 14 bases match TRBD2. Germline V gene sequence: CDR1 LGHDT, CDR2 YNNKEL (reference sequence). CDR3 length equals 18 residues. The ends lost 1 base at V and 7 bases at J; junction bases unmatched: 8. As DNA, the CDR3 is TGTGCCAGCAGCCAAGCCGGGACTAGCGGGAGTCTCTACGGGGAGCTGTTTTTT. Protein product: CASSQAGTSGSLYGELFF.

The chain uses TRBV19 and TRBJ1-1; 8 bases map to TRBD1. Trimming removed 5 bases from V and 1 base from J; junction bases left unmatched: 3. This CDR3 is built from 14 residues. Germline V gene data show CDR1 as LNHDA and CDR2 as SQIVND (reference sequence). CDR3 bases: TGTGCCAGTAGTCCCGGGACAGGGAACACTGAAGCTTTCTTT. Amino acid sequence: CASSPGTGNTEAFF.

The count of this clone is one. Here the CDR3 reads CASSFGQGQYEQYF. The CDR3 nucleotides are TGTGCCAGCAGTTTCGGACAGGGTCAGTACGAGCAGTACTTC. The chain uses TRBV27 and TRBJ2-7, with 8 nucleotides matching TRBD1. Germline values: CDR1 MNHEY, CDR2 SMNVEV (reference sequence). CDR3 length: 14 residues. Trimming took 3 bases from V and 4 from J; bases not matched to a gene: 5.

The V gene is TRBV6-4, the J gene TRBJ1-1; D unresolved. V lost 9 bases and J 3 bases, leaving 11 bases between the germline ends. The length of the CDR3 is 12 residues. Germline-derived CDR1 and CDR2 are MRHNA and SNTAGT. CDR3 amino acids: CASRTRDTEAFF. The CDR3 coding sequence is TGTGCCAGTAGGACGCGGGACACTGAAGCTTTCTTT.

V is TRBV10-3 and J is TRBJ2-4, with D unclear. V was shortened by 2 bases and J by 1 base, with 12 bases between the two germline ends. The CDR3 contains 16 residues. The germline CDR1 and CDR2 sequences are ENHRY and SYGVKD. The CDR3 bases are TGTGCCATCAGTGAGGGCTCCCCCAGGGCCAAAAACATTCAGTACTTC. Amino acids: CAISEGSPRAKNIQYF.

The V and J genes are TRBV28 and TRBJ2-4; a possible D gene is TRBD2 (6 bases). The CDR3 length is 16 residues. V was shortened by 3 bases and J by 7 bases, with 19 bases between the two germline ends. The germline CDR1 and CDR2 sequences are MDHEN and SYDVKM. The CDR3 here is CASSFFKGMGTNIQYF. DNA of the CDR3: TGTGCCAGCAGTTTTTTCAAGGGGATGGGGACTAACATTCAGTACTTC.

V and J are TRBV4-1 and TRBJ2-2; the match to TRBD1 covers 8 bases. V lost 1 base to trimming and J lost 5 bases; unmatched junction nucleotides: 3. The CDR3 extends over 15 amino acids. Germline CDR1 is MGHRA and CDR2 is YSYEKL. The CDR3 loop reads CASSQVTGGTGELFF. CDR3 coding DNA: TGCGCCAGCAGCCAAGTTACAGGGGGAACCGGGGAGCTGTTTTTT.

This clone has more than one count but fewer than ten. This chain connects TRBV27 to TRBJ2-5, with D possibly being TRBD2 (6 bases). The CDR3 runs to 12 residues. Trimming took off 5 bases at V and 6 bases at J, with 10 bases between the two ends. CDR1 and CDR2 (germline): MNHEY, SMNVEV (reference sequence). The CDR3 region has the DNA TGTGCCAGCAGTCCGGAGGGTCAGACCCAGTACTTC. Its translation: CASSPEGQTQYF.

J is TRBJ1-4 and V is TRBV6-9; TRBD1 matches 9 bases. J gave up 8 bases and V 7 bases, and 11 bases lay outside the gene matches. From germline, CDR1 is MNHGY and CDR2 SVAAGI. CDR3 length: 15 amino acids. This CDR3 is CASTRTGEVAEKLFF. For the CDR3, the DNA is TGTGCCAGCACCAGGACAGGGGAGGTAGCGGAAAAACTGTTTTTT.

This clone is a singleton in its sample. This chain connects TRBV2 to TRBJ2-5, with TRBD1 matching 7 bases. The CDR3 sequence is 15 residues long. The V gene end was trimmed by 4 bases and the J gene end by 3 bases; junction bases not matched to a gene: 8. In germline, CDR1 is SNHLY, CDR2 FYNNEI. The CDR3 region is CASSGLFGTEETQYF. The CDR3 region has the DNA TGTGCCAGCAGTGGCTTATTCGGGACAGAAGAGACCCAGTACTTC.

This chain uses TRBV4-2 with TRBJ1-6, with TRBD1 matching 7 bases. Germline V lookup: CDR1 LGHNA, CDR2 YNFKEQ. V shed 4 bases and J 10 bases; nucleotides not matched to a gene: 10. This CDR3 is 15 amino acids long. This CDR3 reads CASSLFRTGESPLHF. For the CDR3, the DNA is TGTGCCAGCAGCCTGTTTCGAACAGGGGAATCACCCCTCCACTTT.

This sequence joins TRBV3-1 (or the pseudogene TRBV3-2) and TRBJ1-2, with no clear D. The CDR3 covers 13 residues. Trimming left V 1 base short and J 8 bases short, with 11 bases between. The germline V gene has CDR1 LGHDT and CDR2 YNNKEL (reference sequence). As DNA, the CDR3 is TGTGCCAGCAGCCAAGGGGCCGCAGAGGGCTACACCTTC. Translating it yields CASSQGAAEGYTF.

The DNA of the CDR3 is TGTGCCAGCAGCCAAGCACGACAGATCTCTGGAAACACCATATATTTT. Its protein product is CASSQARQISGNTIYF. The chain combines TRBV3-1 (or the pseudogene TRBV3-2) with TRBJ1-3; D is perhaps TRBD1 (5 bases). Germline values: CDR1 LGHDT, CDR2 YNNKEL (reference sequence). The V end lost 1 base, the J end lost 0 bases, and 10 bases lay between the germline ends. There are 16 residues in the CDR3.

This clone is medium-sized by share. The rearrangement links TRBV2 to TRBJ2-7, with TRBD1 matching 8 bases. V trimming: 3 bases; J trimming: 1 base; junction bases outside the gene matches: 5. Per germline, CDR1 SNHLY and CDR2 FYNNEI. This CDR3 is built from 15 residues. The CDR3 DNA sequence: TGTGCCAGCAGTGAGGGACAGGCAACGTCCTACGAGCAGTACTTC. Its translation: CASSEGQATSYEQYF.

The CDR3 region has the DNA TGTGCCAGCAGTTCCACGGTGAACACTGAAGCTTTCTTT. Translation: CASSSTVNTEAFF. V usage is TRBV27 and J usage is TRBJ1-1; D unresolved. The germline V gene has CDR1 MNHEY and CDR2 SMNVEV (reference sequence). The CDR3 is 13 residues long. V was clipped by 4 bases and J by 0 bases, with 6 bases between them.

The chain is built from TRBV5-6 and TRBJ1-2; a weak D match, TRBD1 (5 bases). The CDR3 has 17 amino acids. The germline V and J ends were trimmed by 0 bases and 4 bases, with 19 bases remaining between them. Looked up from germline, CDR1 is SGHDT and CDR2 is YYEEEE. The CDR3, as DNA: TGTGCCAGCAGCTTGGAGCAGGGAGGCCTCAAGGGCTATGGCTACACCTTC. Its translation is CASSLEQGGLKGYGYTF.

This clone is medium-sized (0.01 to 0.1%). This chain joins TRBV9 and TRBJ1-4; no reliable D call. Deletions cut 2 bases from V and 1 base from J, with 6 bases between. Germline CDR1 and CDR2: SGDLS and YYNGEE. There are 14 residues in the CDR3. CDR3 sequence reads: CASSVGITNEKLFF. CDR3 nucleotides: TGTGCCAGCAGCGTCGGGATAACTAATGAAAAACTGTTTTTT. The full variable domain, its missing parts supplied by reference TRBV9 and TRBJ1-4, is DSGVTQTPKHLITATGQRVTLRCSPRSGDLSVYWYQQSLDQGLQFLIQYYNGEERAKGNILERFSAQQFPDLHSELNLSSLELGDSALYFCASSVGITNEKLFFGSGTQLSVL.

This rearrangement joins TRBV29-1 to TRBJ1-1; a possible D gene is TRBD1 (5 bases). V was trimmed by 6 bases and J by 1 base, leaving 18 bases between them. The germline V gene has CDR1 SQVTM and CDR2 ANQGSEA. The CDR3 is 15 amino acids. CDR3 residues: CSVHLRQWTNTEAFF. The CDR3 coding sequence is TGCAGCGTCCACTTAAGACAGTGGACGAACACTGAAGCTTTCTTT.

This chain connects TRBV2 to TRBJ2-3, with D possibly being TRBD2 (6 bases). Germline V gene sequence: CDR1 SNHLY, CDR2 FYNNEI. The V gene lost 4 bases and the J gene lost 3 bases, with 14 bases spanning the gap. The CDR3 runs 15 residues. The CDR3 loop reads CASSGTGVGTDTQYF. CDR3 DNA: TGTGCCAGCAGTGGTACGGGAGTAGGAACAGATACGCAGTATTTT.

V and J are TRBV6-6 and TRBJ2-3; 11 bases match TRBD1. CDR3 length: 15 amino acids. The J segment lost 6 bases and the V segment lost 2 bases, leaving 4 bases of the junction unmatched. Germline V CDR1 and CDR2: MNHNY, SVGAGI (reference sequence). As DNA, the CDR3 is TGTGCCAGCAGTTACCGGACAGGGGGCTCGGATACGCAGTATTTT. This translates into CASSYRTGGSDTQYF.

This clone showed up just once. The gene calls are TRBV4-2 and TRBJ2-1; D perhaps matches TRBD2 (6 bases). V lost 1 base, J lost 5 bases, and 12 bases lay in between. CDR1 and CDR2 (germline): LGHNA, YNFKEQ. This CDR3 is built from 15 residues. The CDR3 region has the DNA TGTGCCAGCAGCCAAGTGGGCGGGATTGACAATGAGCAGTTCTTC. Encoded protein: CASSQVGGIDNEQFF.

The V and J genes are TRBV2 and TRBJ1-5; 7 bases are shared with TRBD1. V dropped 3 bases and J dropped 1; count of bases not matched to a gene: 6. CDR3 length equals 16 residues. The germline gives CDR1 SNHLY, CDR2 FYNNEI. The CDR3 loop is CASSDSRGISNQPQHF. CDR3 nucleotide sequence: TGTGCCAGCAGTGACAGCAGGGGGATAAGCAATCAGCCCCAGCATTTT.

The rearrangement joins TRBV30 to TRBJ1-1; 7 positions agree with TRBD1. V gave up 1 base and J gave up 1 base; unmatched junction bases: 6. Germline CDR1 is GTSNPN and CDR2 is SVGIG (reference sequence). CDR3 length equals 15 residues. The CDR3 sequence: CAWSAAGTENTEAFF. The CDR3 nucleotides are TGTGCCTGGAGTGCCGCTGGGACAGAGAACACTGAAGCTTTCTTT. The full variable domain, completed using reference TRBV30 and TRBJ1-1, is SQTIHQWPATLVQPVGSPLSLECTVEGTSNPNLYWYRQAAGRGLQLLFYSVGIGQISSEVPQNLSASRPQDRQFILSSKKLLLSDSGFYLCAWSAAGTENTEAFFGQGTRLTVV.

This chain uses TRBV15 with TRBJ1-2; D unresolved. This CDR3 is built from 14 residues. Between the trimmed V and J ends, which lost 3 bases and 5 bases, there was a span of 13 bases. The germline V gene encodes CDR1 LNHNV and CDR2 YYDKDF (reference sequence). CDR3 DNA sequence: TGTGCCACCAGCAGCCGCGGGAATACTTATGGCTACACCTTC. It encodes CATSSRGNTYGYTF.

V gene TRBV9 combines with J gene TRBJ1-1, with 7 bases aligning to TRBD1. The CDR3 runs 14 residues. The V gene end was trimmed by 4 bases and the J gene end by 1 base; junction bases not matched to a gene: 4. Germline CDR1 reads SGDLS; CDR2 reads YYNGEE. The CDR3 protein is CASSPRTGNTEAFF. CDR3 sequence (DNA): TGTGCCAGCAGCCCGCGGACAGGGAACACTGAAGCTTTCTTT.

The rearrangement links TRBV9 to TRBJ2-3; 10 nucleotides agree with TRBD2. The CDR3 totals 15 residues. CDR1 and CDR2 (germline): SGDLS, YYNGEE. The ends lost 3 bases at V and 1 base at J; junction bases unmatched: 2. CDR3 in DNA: TGTGCCAGCAGCGAGGGGACTAGCGGCACAGATACGCAGTATTTT. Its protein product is CASSEGTSGTDTQYF.